The 5 T cell receptor beta chains presented below share a single source sample, sequenced in a study of OX40 agonist ivuxolimab in advanced cancers. Here immunoSEQ multiplex PCR was the method, and the copy in TCRdb shows in-frame clones only, minus some. The sample has some 76,000 clones, 75% to 90% seen once. Sequences were derived from CD4+ or CD8+ T cells sorted from blood, sampled in a trial of the OX40 agonist ivuxolimab. The receptor set was obtained from an adult with an advanced solid tumor such as melanoma, head and neck, liver or kidney cancer.

The chain recombines TRBV29-1 with TRBJ2-1, with TRBD1 matching over 9 bases. Looked up from germline, CDR1 is SQVTM and CDR2 is ANQGSEA. The CDR3 length is 12 residues. The ends lost 6 bases at V and 4 bases at J; junction bases unmatched: 1. The CDR3 protein is CSVGQGYNEQFF. Written as DNA, the CDR3 is TGCAGCGTCGGACAGGGGTACAATGAGCAGTTCTTC.

This clone was counted only a few times. The CDR3 loop reads CASSSGQGNPRGNTIYF. The CDR3 region has the DNA TGTGCCAGCAGTTCCGGCCAGGGCAATCCTAGAGGAAACACCATATATTTT. The genes are TRBV27 and TRBJ1-3; D is possibly TRBD1 (5 bases). The CDR3 spans 17 residues. Germline CDR1 is MNHEY and CDR2 is SMNVEV (reference sequence). The germline V and J ends were trimmed by 4 bases and 4 bases, with 20 bases remaining between them.

The chain carries TRBV27 and TRBJ2-1; D perhaps matches TRBD1 (6 bases). This CDR3 has 15 residues. Trimming took 6 bases from V and 3 from J, leaving 15 bases between them. Germline CDR1 and CDR2: MNHEY and SMNVEV (reference sequence). CDR3 residues: CASRVGQGNYNEQFF. The CDR3 nucleotides are TGTGCCAGCAGGGTCGGGCAGGGGAACTACAATGAGCAGTTCTTC.

This sequence joins TRBV7-2 and TRBJ1-3; a possible D gene is TRBD1 (6 bases). The CDR3 consists of 15 residues. V lost 2 bases and J 4 bases, leaving 12 bases between the germline ends. Looked up from germline, CDR1 is SGHTA and CDR2 is FQGNSA. CDR3 bases: TGTGCCAGCAGCTTAAGGGGGAATGCAGGAAACACCATATATTTT. It is translated as CASSLRGNAGNTIYF.

J is TRBJ1-2 and V is TRBV5-6; 8 bases match TRBD1. Per germline, CDR1 SGHDT and CDR2 YYEEEE. The junction had 8 bases not matched to a gene; V was cut back by 2 bases and J by 8 bases. This CDR3 is built from 14 residues. CDR3: CASSFFGQGRGYTF. In DNA form, the CDR3 reads TGTGCCAGCAGCTTCTTCGGACAGGGCCGCGGCTACACCTTC. The whole variable domain, filled in from reference TRBV5-6 and TRBJ1-2, reads DAGVTQSPTHLIKTRGQQVTLRCSPKSGHDTVSWYQQALGQGPQFIFQYYEEEERQRGNFPDRFSGHQFPNYSSELNVNALLLGDSALYLCASSFFGQGRGYTFGSGTRLTVV.